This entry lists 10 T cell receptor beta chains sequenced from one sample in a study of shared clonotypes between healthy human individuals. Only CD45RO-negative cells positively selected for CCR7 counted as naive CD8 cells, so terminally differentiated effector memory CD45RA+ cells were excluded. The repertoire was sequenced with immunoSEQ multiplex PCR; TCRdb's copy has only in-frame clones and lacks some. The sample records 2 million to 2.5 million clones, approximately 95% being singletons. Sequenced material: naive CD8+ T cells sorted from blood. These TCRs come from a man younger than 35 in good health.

Here the CDR3 DNA reads TGTGCCAGCAGTTTAAGACAGGGCCCTTATTCACCCCTCCACTTT. It encodes CASSLRQGPYSPLHF. This chain connects TRBV28 to TRBJ1-6; TRBD1 matches 7 bases. The CDR3 has 15 residues. Germline-derived CDR1 and CDR2 are MDHEN and SYDVKM. V shed 2 bases, J shed 8 bases, and the junction held 6 bases outside the gene matches.

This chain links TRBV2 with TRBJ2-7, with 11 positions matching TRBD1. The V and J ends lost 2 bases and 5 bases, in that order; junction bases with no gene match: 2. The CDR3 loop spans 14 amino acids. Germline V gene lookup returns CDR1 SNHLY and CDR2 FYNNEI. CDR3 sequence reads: CASSERDRGDEQYF. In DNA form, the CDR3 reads TGTGCCAGCAGTGAACGGGACAGGGGGGACGAGCAGTACTTC.

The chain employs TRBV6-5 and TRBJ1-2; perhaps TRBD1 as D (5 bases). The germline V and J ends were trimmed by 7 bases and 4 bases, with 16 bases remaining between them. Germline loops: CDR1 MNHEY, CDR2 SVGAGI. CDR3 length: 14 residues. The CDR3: CASTTEGSLYGYTF. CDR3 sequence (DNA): TGTGCCAGCACCACCGAGGGGTCCCTCTATGGCTACACCTTC.

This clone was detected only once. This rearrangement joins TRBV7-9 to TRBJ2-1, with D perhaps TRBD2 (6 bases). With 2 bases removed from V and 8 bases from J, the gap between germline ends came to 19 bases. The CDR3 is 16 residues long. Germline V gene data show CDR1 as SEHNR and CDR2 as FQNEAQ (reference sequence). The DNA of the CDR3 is TGTGCCAGCAGCTTATACGGGGGTTCAACGGGCGATGAGCAGTTCTTC. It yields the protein CASSLYGGSTGDEQFF.

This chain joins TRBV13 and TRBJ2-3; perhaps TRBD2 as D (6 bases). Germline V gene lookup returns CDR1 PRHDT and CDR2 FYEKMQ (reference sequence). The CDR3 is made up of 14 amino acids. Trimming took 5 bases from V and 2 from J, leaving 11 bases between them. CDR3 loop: CASSPPGVTDTQYF. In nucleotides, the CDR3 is TGTGCCAGCAGCCCGCCGGGGGTCACAGATACGCAGTATTTT.

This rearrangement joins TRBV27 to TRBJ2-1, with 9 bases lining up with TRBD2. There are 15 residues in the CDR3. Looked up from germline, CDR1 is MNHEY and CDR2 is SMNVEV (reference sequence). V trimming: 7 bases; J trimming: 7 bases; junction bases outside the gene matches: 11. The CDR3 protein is CASTSGAGGDNEQFF. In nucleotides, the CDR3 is TGTGCCAGCACCTCGGGAGCGGGAGGCGATAATGAGCAGTTCTTC.

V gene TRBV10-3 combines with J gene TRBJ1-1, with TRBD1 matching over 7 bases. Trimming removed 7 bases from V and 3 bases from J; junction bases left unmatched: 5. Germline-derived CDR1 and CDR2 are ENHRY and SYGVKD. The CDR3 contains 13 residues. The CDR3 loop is CAIKSGTDTEAFF. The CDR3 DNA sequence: TGTGCCATCAAATCTGGGACAGACACTGAAGCTTTCTTT.

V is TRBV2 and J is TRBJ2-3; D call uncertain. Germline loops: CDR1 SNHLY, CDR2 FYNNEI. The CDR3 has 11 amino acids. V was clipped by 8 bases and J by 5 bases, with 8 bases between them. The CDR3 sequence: CASHFGDTQYF. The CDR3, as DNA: TGTGCCAGCCACTTTGGAGATACGCAGTATTTT.

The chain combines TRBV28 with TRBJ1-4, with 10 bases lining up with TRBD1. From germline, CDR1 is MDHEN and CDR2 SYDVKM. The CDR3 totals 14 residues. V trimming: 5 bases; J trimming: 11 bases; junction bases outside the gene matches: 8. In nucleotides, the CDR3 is TGTGCCAGCAGTCCGCTGGGACAGGGGTCGAAACTGTTTTTT. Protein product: CASSPLGQGSKLFF.

The CDR3 nucleotides read TGCAGCGTGACCGGGACTAGCGGGAGTTCCCCCTCCTACAATGAGCAGTTCTTC. As protein: CSVTGTSGSSPSYNEQFF. The V and J genes are TRBV29-1 and TRBJ2-1; 14 nucleotides align to TRBD2. V shed 6 bases and J 0 bases; nucleotides not matched to a gene: 10. The CDR3 runs 18 residues. Germline values: CDR1 SQVTM, CDR2 ANQGSEA.